The 7 T cell receptor beta chains below all came from one sample that was sequenced in a study of shared clonotypes between healthy human individuals. Libraries were prepared by immunoSEQ multiplex PCR; TCRdb keeps only in-frame clonotypes and omits some of them. The table records 750,000 to 1,000,000 clones, 80% to 95% of them present only once. CD8 cells classed as naive were CD45RO-negative and positively selected for CCR7, excluding terminally differentiated effector memory CD45RA+ cells. The sample comprised naive CD8+ T cells sorted from blood. The source of these receptors is a man under 40 in good health.

The gene calls are TRBV10-3 and TRBJ2-7, with D unclear. This CDR3 region has 12 residues. Germline V gene lookup returns CDR1 ENHRY and CDR2 SYGVKD. The V end lost 4 bases, the J end lost 5 bases, and 9 bases lay between the germline ends. The CDR3: CAISVDEHEQYF. DNA for the CDR3: TGTGCCATCAGTGTAGACGAGCACGAGCAGTACTTC.

This clone was counted ten times or more. This sequence joins TRBV7-9 and TRBJ2-7, with D possibly being TRBD2 (5 bases). CDR3 size: 14 residues. Trimming left V 5 bases short and J 2 bases short, with 13 bases between. Germline CDR1 SEHNR, CDR2 FQNEAQ (reference sequence). DNA of the CDR3: TGTGCCAGCAGCGATTCTCTGACTACCTACGAGCAGTACTTC. Amino acids: CASSDSLTTYEQYF.

This chain links TRBV27 with TRBJ1-1; D is ambiguous. This CDR3 comprises 12 residues. The V and J ends lost 6 bases and 1 base respectively, with 6 bases between them. Germline values: CDR1 MNHEY, CDR2 SMNVEV (reference sequence). CDR3 nucleotides: TGTGCCAGCAGCCGTCCGAACACTGAAGCTTTCTTT. Translated, it gives CASSRPNTEAFF.

The chain is built from TRBV14 and TRBJ2-7; 9 bases agree with TRBD1. With V trimmed by 5 bases and J by 1 base, 9 bases remained unmatched. The V gene's germline CDR1 is SGHDN and CDR2 FVKESK. CDR3 length: 16 amino acids. CDR3 sequence (DNA): TGTGCCAGCAGCGCCCCTGCCGGGACAGGGTCCTACGAGCAGTACTTC. It translates to CASSAPAGTGSYEQYF.

The chain has TRBV10-3 and TRBJ2-2, with TRBD2 matching 7 bases. The germline V gene encodes CDR1 ENHRY and CDR2 SYGVKD. Trimming took 2 bases from V and 1 from J; bases not matched to a gene: 7. The CDR3 is 17 amino acids. CDR3 nucleotides: TGTGCCATCAGTGAGCGGGGAGGGGCCGTGAACACCGGGGAGCTGTTTTTT. Translating it yields CAISERGGAVNTGELFF.

Details on this clone: Within the sample, other DNA sequences also encode this same CDR3. The chain couples TRBV9 to TRBJ2-1; D may be TRBD1 or TRBD2 (5 bases each). Germline V gene sequence: CDR1 SGDLS, CDR2 YYNGEE. This CDR3 region has 10 residues. V was clipped by 7 bases and J by 6 bases, with 5 bases between them. CDR3 DNA sequence: TGTGCCAGCGGGGGCAATGAGCAGTTCTTC. It specifies CASGGNEQFF.

The chain carries TRBV7-6 and TRBJ1-4; D remains ambiguous. Germline assignment: CDR1 SGHVS and CDR2 FNYEAQ. V lost 1 base and J lost 7, with 34 bases in between. The CDR3 covers 22 residues. CDR3 in amino acids: CASSLVRSWQPIPSQSIEKLFF. CDR3 DNA sequence: TGTGCCAGCAGCTTAGTACGGTCGTGGCAGCCGATCCCAAGCCAGTCGATTGAAAAACTGTTTTTT.